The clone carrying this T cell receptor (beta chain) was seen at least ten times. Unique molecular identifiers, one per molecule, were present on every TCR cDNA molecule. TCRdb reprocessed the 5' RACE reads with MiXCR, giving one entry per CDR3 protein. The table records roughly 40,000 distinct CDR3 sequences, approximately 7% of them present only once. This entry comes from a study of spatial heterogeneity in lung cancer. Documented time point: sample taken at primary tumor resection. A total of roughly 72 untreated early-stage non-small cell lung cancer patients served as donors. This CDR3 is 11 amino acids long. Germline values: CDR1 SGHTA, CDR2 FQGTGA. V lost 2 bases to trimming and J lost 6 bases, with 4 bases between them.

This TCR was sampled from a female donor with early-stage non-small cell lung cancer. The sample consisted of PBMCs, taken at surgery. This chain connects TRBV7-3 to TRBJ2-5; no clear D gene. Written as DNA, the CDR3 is TGTGCCAGCAGCTTAGGAAAGACCCAGTACTTC. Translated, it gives CASSLGKTQYF.